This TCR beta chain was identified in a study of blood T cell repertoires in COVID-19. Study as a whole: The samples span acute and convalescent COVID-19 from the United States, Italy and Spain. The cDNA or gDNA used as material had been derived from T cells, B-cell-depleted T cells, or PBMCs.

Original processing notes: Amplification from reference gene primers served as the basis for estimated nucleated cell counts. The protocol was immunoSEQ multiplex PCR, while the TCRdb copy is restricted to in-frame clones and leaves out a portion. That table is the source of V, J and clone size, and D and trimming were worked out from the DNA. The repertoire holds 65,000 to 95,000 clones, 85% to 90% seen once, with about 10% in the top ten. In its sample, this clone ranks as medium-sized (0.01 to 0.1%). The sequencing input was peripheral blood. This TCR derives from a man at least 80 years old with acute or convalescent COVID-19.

CDR3 sequence: CASSPDTYGYTF. CDR3 DNA sequence: TGTGCCAGCAGCCCAGACACCTATGGCTACACCTTC. The V call is TRBV7-9, the J call TRBJ1-2; D is unclear. The CDR3 totals 12 residues. Germline V gene data show CDR1 as SEHNR and CDR2 as FQNEAQ (reference sequence). V was trimmed by 5 bases and J by 4 bases, leaving 8 bases between them.